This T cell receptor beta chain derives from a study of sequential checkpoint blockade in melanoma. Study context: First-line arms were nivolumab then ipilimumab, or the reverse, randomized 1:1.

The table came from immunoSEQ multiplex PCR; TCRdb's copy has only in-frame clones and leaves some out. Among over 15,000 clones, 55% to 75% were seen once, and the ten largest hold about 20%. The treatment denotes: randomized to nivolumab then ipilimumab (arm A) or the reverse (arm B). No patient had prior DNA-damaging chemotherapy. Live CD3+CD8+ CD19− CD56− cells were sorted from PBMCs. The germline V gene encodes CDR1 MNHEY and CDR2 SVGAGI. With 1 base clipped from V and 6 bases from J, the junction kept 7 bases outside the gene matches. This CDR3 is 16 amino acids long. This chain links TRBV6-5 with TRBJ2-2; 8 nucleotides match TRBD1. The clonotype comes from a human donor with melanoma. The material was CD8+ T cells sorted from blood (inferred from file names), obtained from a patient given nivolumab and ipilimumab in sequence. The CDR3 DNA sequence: TGTGCCAGCAGTTACTTAGGACAGGGTTTAGCCGGGGAGCTGTTTTTT. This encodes CASSYLGQGLAGELFF.